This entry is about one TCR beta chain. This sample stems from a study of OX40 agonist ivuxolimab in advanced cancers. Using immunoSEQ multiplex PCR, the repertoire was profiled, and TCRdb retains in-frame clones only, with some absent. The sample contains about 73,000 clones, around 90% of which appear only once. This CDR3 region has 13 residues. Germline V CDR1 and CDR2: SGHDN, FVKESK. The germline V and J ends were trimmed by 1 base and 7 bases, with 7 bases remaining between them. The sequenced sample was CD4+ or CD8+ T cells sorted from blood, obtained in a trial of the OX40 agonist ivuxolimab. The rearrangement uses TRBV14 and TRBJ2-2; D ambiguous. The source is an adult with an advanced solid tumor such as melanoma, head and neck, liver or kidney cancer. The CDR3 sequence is CASSQGLFGELFF. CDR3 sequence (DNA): TGTGCCAGCAGCCAAGGGCTCTTCGGGGAGCTGTTTTTT.